What follows are 13 T cell receptor beta chains derived from one specimen sequenced in a study of T cells in Graves' hyperthyroidism and ophthalmopathy. TCR beta CDR3 region amplification was performed from RNA transcripts. The TCR CDR3 first-round RT-PCR relied on the HTBI primer set. From the multiplex PCR reads, TCRdb called clonotypes with MiXCR, one entry per CDR3 protein. The data contain roughly 250,000 distinct CDR3 sequences, over 15% of them seen just once; the ten biggest clones take up around 28%. The sample taken for sequencing was blood. All receptors derive from a woman between 18 and 29 years old with Graves' ophthalmopathy.

This clonotype was seen repeatedly, ten times or more. The chain joins TRBV28 to TRBJ2-7; 7 positions agree with TRBD1. The CDR3 consists of 14 residues. V was pared by 5 bases and J by 5 bases, with 9 bases of the junction left unmatched. The V gene's germline CDR1 is MDHEN and CDR2 SYDVKM. This CDR3 reads CASSMIDRAHEQYF. CDR3 bases: TGTGCCAGCAGTATGATAGACAGGGCCCACGAGCAGTACTTC. Full variable domain (outside the CDR3, taken from reference TRBV28 and TRBJ2-7): DVKVTQSSRYLVKRTGEKVFLECVQDMDHENMFWYRQDPGLGLRLIYFSYDVKMKEKGDIPEGYSVSREKKERFSLILESASTNQTSMYLCASSMIDRAHEQYFGPGTRLTVT.

At least ten counts were recorded for this clonotype. The chain employs TRBV7-9 and TRBJ1-2; the D is unclear. Trimming took off 4 bases at V and 0 bases at J, with 18 bases between the two ends. CDR1 and CDR2 (germline): SEHNR, FQNEAQ (reference sequence). The CDR3 spans 17 residues. The CDR3 DNA reads TGTGCCAGCAGCTCAGACGATGTCACGAGGGCTAACTATGGCTACACCTTC. Translated: CASSSDDVTRANYGYTF.

This clonotype was counted at least ten times. The chain is built from TRBV9 and TRBJ2-1, with unresolved D. This CDR3 contains 11 residues. The V end was cut by 0 bases, the J end by 8 bases, with 3 bases between. CDR1 and CDR2 from the germline V gene are SGDLS and YYNGEE. The CDR3 sequence is CASSVGYEQFF. Here the CDR3 DNA reads TGTGCCAGCAGCGTAGGGTATGAGCAGTTCTTC.

As concerns this clonotype: This may be a read error, as it is one base from a much larger clone. The J gene is TRBJ2-1, the V gene TRBV24-1; weak D call: TRBD2 (6 bases). V was clipped by 5 bases and J by 8 bases, with 18 bases between them. The germline V gene encodes CDR1 KGHDR and CDR2 SFDVKD. This CDR3 region has 15 residues. CDR3 nucleotides: TGTGCCACCAGTGGAGTGACTAGTGGGGCGGATGAGCAGTTCTTC. This gives the protein CATSGVTSGADEQFF.

The chain employs TRBV6-1 and TRBJ2-2, with D unresolved. Germline CDR1 is MNHNS and CDR2 is SASEGT. The CDR3 sequence is 11 residues long. V was cut by 10 bases and J by 2 bases, with 5 bases left in between. This CDR3 is CANSNTGELFF. The CDR3 bases are TGTGCCAACAGCAACACCGGGGAGCTGTTTTTT.

V usage is TRBV7-9 and J usage is TRBJ2-7; 7 bases are a match to TRBD1. Germline loops: CDR1 SEHNR, CDR2 FQNEAQ (reference sequence). V gave up 6 bases and J gave up 4 bases; unmatched junction bases: 3. This CDR3 region has 12 residues. The CDR3 here is CASRATGYEQYF. The CDR3 DNA reads TGTGCCAGCAGAGCGACAGGGTACGAGCAGTACTTC.

This clonotype was found many times. This chain uses TRBV29-1 with TRBJ2-2; the D gene could be TRBD1 or TRBD2 (5 bases each). Deletions cut 6 bases from V and 4 bases from J, with 18 bases between. CDR3 length: 15 amino acids. Germline values: CDR1 SQVTM, CDR2 ANQGSEA. CDR3 sequence: CSVELRDQITGELFF. The CDR3 DNA follows: TGCAGCGTGGAACTACGGGACCAGATCACCGGGGAGCTGTTTTTT.

Ten or more counts support this clonotype. This chain links TRBV5-4 with TRBJ2-3; D gene unclear. The CDR3 is 16 residues long. V was clipped by 4 bases and J by 0 bases, with 15 bases between them. From germline, CDR1 is SGHNT and CDR2 YYREEE (reference sequence). CDR3 amino acids: CASSTMRSSSTDTQYF. CDR3 nucleotides: TGTGCCAGCAGCACGATGAGATCCTCTAGCACAGATACGCAGTATTTT.

This clonotype was observed a few times. V gene TRBV14 combines with J gene TRBJ2-1; D is possibly TRBD1 (5 bases). Germline loops: CDR1 SGHDN, CDR2 FVKESK. The CDR3 runs to 15 residues. Deletions cut 0 bases from V and 7 bases from J, with 13 bases between. The CDR3 region has the DNA TGTGCCAGCAGCCAAGATCTCTCAGGGAAGAATGAGCAGTTCTTC. It translates to CASSQDLSGKNEQFF.

In its sample, this clonotype was seen many times. The chain carries TRBV12-3 or TRBV12-4 and TRBJ1-4; weak D call: TRBD1 (5 bases). V was shortened by 5 bases and J by 8 bases, with 21 bases between the two germline ends. The CDR3 contains 16 residues. This CDR3 is CASSPRTGAGGEKLFF. DNA for the CDR3: TGTGCCAGCAGTCCACGGACCGGGGCCGGAGGGGAAAAACTGTTTTTT.

There are many counts of this clonotype. V usage is TRBV20-1 and J usage is TRBJ1-5, with D perhaps TRBD1 (6 bases). Trimming removed 1 base from V and 7 bases from J, with 17 bases in between. The CDR3 is 15 amino acids. From germline, CDR1 is DFQATT and CDR2 SNEGSKA (reference sequence). CDR3 residues: CSARARGARGQPQHF. The CDR3 DNA follows: TGCAGTGCTAGAGCCCGGGGGGCCAGGGGCCAGCCCCAGCATTTT.

The chain recombines TRBV9 with TRBJ2-1, with D perhaps assigned TRBD1 or TRBD2 (5 bases each). The V end lost 0 bases, the J end lost 1 base, and 8 bases lay between the germline ends. The CDR3 is 15 amino acids. Germline V lookup: CDR1 SGDLS, CDR2 YYNGEE. Written as DNA, the CDR3 is TGTGCCAGCAGCGTAGGGGGGACGTCCTACAATGAGCAGTTCTTC. It codes for CASSVGGTSYNEQFF.

Many counts were recorded for this clonotype. The CDR3 reads CAISDASSGNTIYF. In nucleotides, the CDR3 is TGTGCCATCAGTGATGCCAGCTCTGGAAACACCATATATTTT. J is TRBJ1-3 and V is TRBV10-3; no clear D gene. The V end was cut by 3 bases, the J end by 0 bases, with 6 bases between. Per germline, CDR1 ENHRY and CDR2 SYGVKD. The CDR3 extends over 14 amino acids.